These 29 T cell receptor beta chains were all obtained from the same sample, sequenced in a study of siplizumab effects on memory and regulatory T cells. Assay used: immunoSEQ multiplex PCR; TCRdb lists only in-frame clones, some missing. This sample has about 100,000 clones, with more than 90% found just once. The sample consisted of CD4+ T cells sorted from blood. Every receptor here comes from a human donor in good health.

The chain carries TRBV11-2 and TRBJ2-5; D remains unclear. The CDR3 is 12 amino acids. Germline V gene data show CDR1 as SGHAT and CDR2 as FQNNGV. Trimming took off 1 base at V and 5 bases at J, with 5 bases between the two ends. As DNA, the CDR3 is TGTGCCAGCAGCTTAGTCGCGGAGACCCAGTACTTC. Its translation is CASSLVAETQYF.

In its sample, this clone was seen once. The V and J genes are TRBV18 and TRBJ2-3; no firm D call. V was pared by 0 bases and J by 5 bases, with 3 bases between. The CDR3 sequence is 12 residues long. Germline V gives CDR1 KGHSH, CDR2 LQKENI. The CDR3 protein is CASSPPGDTQYF. CDR3 sequence (DNA): TGTGCCAGCTCACCACCCGGAGATACGCAGTATTTT. The full variable domain, in which reference TRBV18 and TRBJ2-3 provide the parts outside the CDR3, is NAGVMQNPRHLVRRRGQEARLRCSPMKGHSHVYWYRQLPEEGLKFMVYLQKENIIDESGMPKERFSAEFPKEGPSILRIQQVVRGDSAAYFCASSPPGDTQYFGPGTRLTVL.

The genes are TRBV19 and TRBJ1-2; TRBD1 aligns across 9 bases. V was clipped by 4 bases and J by 7 bases; unmatched bases: 10. Per the germline V gene, CDR1 is LNHDA and CDR2 is SQIVND (reference sequence). This CDR3 spans 15 amino acids. This CDR3 is CASSTRDREWSGYTF. Here the CDR3 DNA reads TGTGCCAGTAGTACCAGGGACAGGGAATGGAGTGGCTACACCTTC.

The chain employs TRBV18 and TRBJ1-5, with 9 bases fitting TRBD1. Germline CDR1 reads KGHSH; CDR2 reads LQKENI. V lost 4 bases, J lost 5 bases, and 9 bases stayed unmatched. This CDR3 contains 16 residues. CDR3 nucleotides: TGTGCCAGCTCACTATCCGGGACAGGGTTATATCAGCCCCAGCATTTT. Translation: CASSLSGTGLYQPQHF. Supplemented by reference TRBV18 and TRBJ1-5, the full variable domain reads NAGVMQNPRHLVRRRGQEARLRCSPMKGHSHVYWYRQLPEEGLKFMVYLQKENIIDESGMPKERFSAEFPKEGPSILRIQQVVRGDSAAYFCASSLSGTGLYQPQHFGDGTRLSIL.

The chain joins TRBV19 to TRBJ1-2; 8 bases are a match to TRBD1. Germline V gene sequence: CDR1 LNHDA, CDR2 SQIVND (reference sequence). The CDR3 is 14 amino acids. Unmatched junction bases numbered 16, after V lost 11 bases and J lost 8 bases. In DNA, the CDR3 is TGTGCCGGCCGTCGGCAGGGGGCCTCCGGGGGCTACACCTTC. This gives the protein CAGRRQGASGGYTF.

The chain links TRBV19 to TRBJ2-3; D is ambiguous. Looked up from germline, CDR1 is LNHDA and CDR2 is SQIVND (reference sequence). CDR3 size: 13 residues. Deletions cut 7 bases from V and 1 base from J, with 9 bases between. The CDR3 region has the DNA TGTGCCAGTACCCCCCGTGGCACAGATACGCAGTATTTT. It codes for CASTPRGTDTQYF.

The J gene is TRBJ2-7, the V gene TRBV30, with 7 bases aligning to TRBD1. V gave up 2 bases and J gave up 4 bases; unmatched junction bases: 2. The CDR3 sequence is 12 residues long. Germline CDR1 and CDR2: GTSNPN and SVGIG (reference sequence). The CDR3 spells CAWSLTGYEQYF. The CDR3 coding sequence is TGTGCCTGGAGTCTGACAGGGTACGAGCAGTACTTC.

This clone came up once. V is TRBV18 and J is TRBJ1-3; tentatively, D is TRBD1 (5 bases). Germline assignment: CDR1 KGHSH and CDR2 LQKENI. Trimming cost V 0 bases and J 2 bases, with 8 bases left between them. This CDR3 is 15 amino acids long. In nucleotides, the CDR3 is TGTGCCAGCTCACCACCCGGGGCCACTGGAAACACCATATATTTT. Translation: CASSPPGATGNTIYF.

The chain is built from TRBV18 and TRBJ2-1; TRBD2 agrees at 12 bases. In germline, CDR1 is KGHSH, CDR2 LQKENI. After removal of 1 base from V and 3 bases from J, the junction contained 7 bases not matched to a gene. The CDR3 runs to 18 residues. This CDR3 is CASSPLESSGGGYNEQFF. As DNA, the CDR3 is TGTGCCAGCTCACCACTTGAGTCTAGCGGGGGGGGCTACAATGAGCAGTTCTTC.

The chain combines TRBV5-1 with TRBJ1-1; 8 bases agree with TRBD1. In germline, CDR1 is SGHRS, CDR2 YFSETQ. CDR3 length: 15 amino acids. V shed 0 bases, J shed 3 bases, and the junction held 4 bases outside the gene matches. The CDR3 protein is CASSLEDRDDTEAFF. The CDR3 nucleotides read TGCGCCAGCAGCTTGGAGGACAGGGACGACACTGAAGCTTTCTTT. The full variable domain, rest sourced from reference TRBV5-1 and TRBJ1-1, is KAGVTQTPRYLIKTRGQQVTLSCSPISGHRSVSWYQQTPGQGLQFLFEYFSETQRNKGNFPGRFSGRQFSNSRSEMNVSTLELGDSALYLCASSLEDRDDTEAFFGQGTRLTVV.

The genes are TRBV7-6 and TRBJ1-6; D unclear. The V end was cut by 3 bases, the J end by 7 bases, with 4 bases between. The CDR3 extends over 12 amino acids. Germline assignment: CDR1 SGHVS and CDR2 FNYEAQ. This CDR3 is CASSFKNSPLHF. Written as DNA, the CDR3 is TGTGCCAGCAGCTTTAAGAATTCACCCCTCCACTTT.

This clone has only a few counts. The CDR3 coding sequence is TGTGCCATCAGTGAGGACGGGGGGAGCAATCAGCCCCAGCATTTT. Translated: CAISEDGGSNQPQHF. The rearrangement links TRBV10-3 to TRBJ1-5, with D perhaps TRBD1 (5 bases). V lost 2 bases and J 1 base, leaving 9 bases between the germline ends. The CDR3 is made up of 15 amino acids. Germline assignment: CDR1 ENHRY and CDR2 SYGVKD.

J is TRBJ1-2 and V is TRBV5-6; D is ambiguous. Trimming cost V 6 bases and J 5 bases, with 17 bases left between them. Per germline, CDR1 SGHDT and CDR2 YYEEEE. CDR3 size: 14 residues. The CDR3 loop reads CASTRPVGVYGYTF. CDR3 sequence (DNA): TGTGCCAGCACCCGCCCGGTCGGTGTTTATGGCTACACCTTC.

This clone was seen just once. The chain joins TRBV9 to TRBJ2-7; 7 bases are a match to TRBD1. V dropped 0 bases and J dropped 2; count of bases not matched to a gene: 5. This CDR3 has 15 residues. Germline loops: CDR1 SGDLS, CDR2 YYNGEE. In DNA, the CDR3 is TGTGCCAGCAGCGTAGTTGGGGACAGCACCTACGAGCAGTACTTC. Amino acid sequence: CASSVVGDSTYEQYF.

V is TRBV7-2 and J is TRBJ1-6, with D perhaps TRBD1 (5 bases). The V gene lost 2 bases and the J gene lost 12 bases, with 8 bases spanning the gap. This CDR3 has 12 residues. Germline-derived CDR1 and CDR2 are SGHTA and FQGNSA. CDR3 amino acids: CASSLSGQPLHF. CDR3 sequence (DNA): TGTGCCAGCAGCTTATCCGGACAACCCCTCCACTTT.

This clone was counted a single time. The CDR3 DNA reads TGTGCCAGCAGCCCGGACAGGGAGAACACTGAAGCTTTCTTT. Translation: CASSPDRENTEAFF. The rearrangement links TRBV7-9 to TRBJ1-1; 8 bases agree with TRBD1. From germline, CDR1 is SEHNR and CDR2 FQNEAQ (reference sequence). This CDR3 is 14 amino acids long. With V trimmed by 5 bases and J by 1 base, 3 bases remained unmatched.

This chain joins TRBV7-2 and TRBJ2-3; 10 nucleotides match TRBD2. Germline values: CDR1 SGHTA, CDR2 FQGNSA. V lost 2 bases, J lost 5 bases, and 1 base stayed unmatched. The CDR3 has 14 amino acids. Here the CDR3 reads CASSLQRGGDTQYF. In DNA form, the CDR3 reads TGTGCCAGCAGCTTACAGCGGGGGGGAGATACGCAGTATTTT.

The rearrangement joins TRBV7-9 to TRBJ1-1; 8 bases map to TRBD1. Germline V lookup: CDR1 SEHNR, CDR2 FQNEAQ (reference sequence). The length of the CDR3 is 13 residues. Trimming removed 0 bases from V and 8 bases from J; junction bases left unmatched: 2. CDR3 DNA sequence: TGTGCCAGCAGCTTAGCCGGGACAGGCGAAGCTTTCTTT. Its protein product is CASSLAGTGEAFF.

This clone occurred once. The chain has TRBV4-1 and TRBJ1-5; no firm D call. In germline, CDR1 is MGHRA, CDR2 YSYEKL. V lost 0 bases to trimming and J lost 3 bases, with 6 bases between them. This CDR3 is 14 amino acids long. The CDR3 DNA is TGCGCCAGCAGCCAAGATTTGCACAATCAGCCCCAGCATTTT. Translating it yields CASSQDLHNQPQHF.

The chain is built from TRBV30 and TRBJ2-4; no reliable D call. Germline CDR1 and CDR2: GTSNPN and SVGIG (reference sequence). The CDR3 runs to 15 residues. The V and J ends lost 0 bases and 0 bases respectively, with 9 bases between them. CDR3 protein: CAWSVRAVAKNIQYF. CDR3 bases: TGTGCCTGGAGTGTACGTGCGGTAGCCAAAAACATTCAGTACTTC.

The J gene is TRBJ1-4, the V gene TRBV5-6; D gene uncertain. Germline V gene sequence: CDR1 SGHDT, CDR2 YYEEEE. The CDR3 extends over 14 amino acids. Trimming removed 4 bases from V and 4 bases from J, with 11 bases in between. CDR3 sequence: CASSPWAVNEKLFF. CDR3 coding DNA: TGTGCCAGCAGCCCCTGGGCAGTTAATGAAAAACTGTTTTTT.

This chain joins TRBV4-3 and TRBJ1-1, with TRBD1 matching 9 bases. Unmatched junction bases numbered 8, after V lost 4 bases and J lost 5 bases. Germline CDR1 reads LGHNA; CDR2 reads YSLEER. There are 15 residues in the CDR3. The CDR3 sequence: CASSLDRGVGTEAFF. The CDR3 bases are TGCGCCAGCAGCCTGGACAGGGGTGTAGGTACTGAAGCTTTCTTT.

The chain couples TRBV11-3 to TRBJ2-7; D unresolved. Germline CDR1 reads SGHNT; CDR2 reads YENEEA. V was pared by 6 bases and J by 4 bases, with 10 bases between. The length of the CDR3 is 12 residues. CDR3 residues: CASSQMGYEQYF. The CDR3 nucleotides are TGTGCCAGCAGTCAAATGGGTTACGAGCAGTACTTC.

This clone was counted once. The chain couples TRBV5-6 to TRBJ2-2; D not certain. The germline CDR1 and CDR2 sequences are SGHDT and YYEEEE. The CDR3 is 14 residues long. V shed 1 base and J shed 0 bases, with 4 bases lying between them. The CDR3 region is CASSLPPNTGELFF. CDR3 nucleotides: TGTGCCAGCAGCTTGCCACCGAACACCGGGGAGCTGTTTTTT.

The chain is built from TRBV28 and TRBJ2-7; D may be TRBD2 (5 bases). This CDR3 contains 14 residues. Deletions cut 6 bases from V and 2 bases from J, with 14 bases between. In germline, CDR1 is MDHEN, CDR2 SYDVKM. For the CDR3, the DNA is TGTGCCAGCAGGCCTTGGCGGGTACCCTACGAGCAGTACTTC. Its protein product is CASRPWRVPYEQYF.

The rearrangement uses TRBV5-4 and TRBJ1-2, with 8 bases lining up with TRBD1. Germline loops: CDR1 SGHNT, CDR2 YYREEE (reference sequence). With 0 bases clipped from V and 4 bases from J, the junction kept 5 bases outside the gene matches. The CDR3 has 15 residues. CDR3 amino acids: CASSLADRVGYGYTF. The DNA of the CDR3 is TGTGCCAGCAGCTTGGCGGACAGGGTAGGCTATGGCTACACCTTC.

This chain connects TRBV30 to TRBJ1-2, with 7 bases lining up with TRBD1. Germline V gene data show CDR1 as GTSNPN and CDR2 as SVGIG (reference sequence). CDR3 length: 13 amino acids. V shed 1 base and J 5 bases; nucleotides not matched to a gene: 4. The CDR3 bases are TGTGCCTGGAGTGACGGACAGGCGTATGGCTACACCTTC. Residues: CAWSDGQAYGYTF.

The chain uses TRBV5-4 and TRBJ2-2, with 15 bases matching TRBD2. Germline assignment: CDR1 SGHNT and CDR2 YYREEE (reference sequence). With V trimmed by 4 bases and J by 4 bases, 8 bases remained unmatched. The CDR3 runs 18 residues. The CDR3 is CASSQGLAGGVITGELFF. DNA for the CDR3: TGTGCCAGCAGCCAGGGACTAGCGGGGGGCGTAATCACCGGGGAGCTGTTTTTT.

The chain recombines TRBV18 with TRBJ1-2; 8 positions match TRBD1. The CDR3 length is 17 residues. J lost 0 bases, V lost 3 bases, and 9 bases had no gene match. Per the germline V gene, CDR1 is KGHSH and CDR2 is LQKENI. CDR3 DNA: TGTGCCAGCTCACCTAATTTTGGACAGGGAGCTAACTATGGCTACACCTTC. Amino acid sequence: CASSPNFGQGANYGYTF. Based on the CDR3 plus reference TRBV18 and TRBJ1-2, the full variable domain is NAGVMQNPRHLVRRRGQEARLRCSPMKGHSHVYWYRQLPEEGLKFMVYLQKENIIDESGMPKERFSAEFPKEGPSILRIQQVVRGDSAAYFCASSPNFGQGANYGYTFGSGTRLTVV.